The 3 T cell receptor beta chains given below trace back to one sample, sequenced in a study of T cells in Graves' hyperthyroidism and ophthalmopathy. Amplification yielded TCR beta CDR3 regions, with RNA transcripts as the source. The HTBI primer set drove a first-round RT-PCR of the TCR CDR3. In TCRdb, the multiplex PCR reads were re-called with MiXCR into one record per CDR3 protein. Seen here are approximately 700,000 distinct CDR3 sequences, about 45% observed once, and the top ten hold approximately 7.2%. The specimen was peripheral blood or thyroid tissue (not recorded which). All receptors derive from an adult man with Graves' disease, either hyperthyroidism or ophthalmopathy (not recorded which).

About this clonotype itself: A read error may account for a junction end that differs from germline. The chain carries TRBV7-9 and TRBJ1-4; D call uncertain. The CDR3 sequence is 14 residues long. Germline CDR1 reads SEHNR; CDR2 reads FQNEAQ (reference sequence). The CDR3: CDSSSSPSGEKLFF. The CDR3 DNA sequence: TGTGACAGCAGCTCCTCTCCATCTGGGGAAAAACTGTTTTTT.

This clonotype was recorded only once. This chain connects TRBV29-1 to TRBJ1-1; maybe TRBD1 (5 bases). The V end was cut by 8 bases, the J end by 4 bases, with 14 bases between. Germline CDR1 SQVTM, CDR2 ANQGSEA. The CDR3 contains 12 residues. CDR3 nucleotide sequence: TGCAGCTTGGGGGGTTTGGTCACTGAAGCTTTCTTT. It codes for CSLGGLVTEAFF.

The chain joins TRBV7-6 to TRBJ1-6, with 9 nucleotides matching TRBD1. Germline CDR1 and CDR2: SGHVS and FNYEAQ. This CDR3 contains 14 residues. Trimming removed 5 bases from V and 12 bases from J; junction bases left unmatched: 8. CDR3 DNA: TGTGCCAGCAGCCCATCCCGGGACAGGGAACCCCTCCACTTT. Its protein is CASSPSRDREPLHF. The complete variable domain, with remaining parts taken from reference TRBV7-6 and TRBJ1-6, reads GAGVSQSPRYKVTKRGQDVALRCDPISGHVSLYWYRQALGQGPEFLTYFNYEAQQDKSGLPNDRFSAERPEGSISTLTIQRTEQRDSAMYRCASSPSRDREPLHFGNGTRLTVT.